These T cell receptor beta chains were read from a single sample in a study of OX40 agonist ivuxolimab in advanced cancers. This table comes from immunoSEQ multiplex PCR, and its TCRdb copy is limited to in-frame clones, with some not included. The top ten clones hold 0.9% to 1.2% of a sample with some 130,000 clones, approximately 94% of them seen once. The source material was CD4+ or CD8+ T cells sorted from blood, sampled in a trial of the OX40 agonist ivuxolimab. All receptors come from an adult with an advanced solid tumor such as melanoma, head and neck, liver or kidney cancer. CDR3s include the opening cysteine and the closing phenylalanine or tryptophan. A D gene is named only where the DNA matches it firmly. Expanded clones get a size class; other rows say once, few or many, or leave the size out.

D gene,V gene,J gene,clone size,CDR3 DNA,CDR3 protein
.,TRBV10-3,TRBJ2-7,.,TGTGCCATCAGCAACAGGGACGAGCAGTACTTC,CAISNRDEQYF
TRBD1,TRBV27,TRBJ2-7,once,TGTGCCAGCGCCCGGCCGGGGACAGGGGGCTTCGAGCAGTACTTC,CASARPGTGGFEQYF
.,TRBV6-5,TRBJ1-2,.,TGTGCCAGCACCACGACAGCGGACTATGGCTACACCTTC,CASTTTADYGYTF
TRBD1,TRBV7-7,TRBJ2-7,.,TGTGCCAGCAGCCCGGGACAGGGTCCCTACGAGCAGTACTTC,CASSPGQGPYEQYF
.,TRBV6-6,TRBJ2-1,.,TGTGCCAGCACCCGGGACGGGAGTACGGGTGAGCAGTTCTTC,CASTRDGSTGEQFF
.,TRBV1,TRBJ2-3,.,TGCACCAGCAGCCAAGTGGGGCCCGACACAGATACGCAGTATTTT,CTSSQVGPDTDTQYF
.,TRBV28,TRBJ2-1,.,TGTGCCAGCAGTTTATTAGCGGTCGGGACCAATGAGCAGTTCTTC,CASSLLAVGTNEQFF
.,TRBV12-5,TRBJ1-2,.,TGTGCTAGTGGTTCCGATACTGAGTATGGCTACACCTTC,CASGSDTEYGYTF
.,TRBV14,TRBJ1-1,.,TGTGCCAGCAGCCAAGAGGAATCCAACAGGGTGGGCACTGAAGCTTTCTTT,CASSQEESNRVGTEAFF
TRBD1,TRBV5-6,TRBJ2-7,.,TGTGCCAGCAGCTTTTTCACAGGGGCCTCCTACGAGCAGTACTTC,CASSFFTGASYEQYF
TRBD1,TRBV11-3,TRBJ2-5,once,TGTGCCAGCAGCTTAGCCCGGACAGGGGTCCCAGAGACCCAGTACTTC,CASSLARTGVPETQYF
.,TRBV6-6,TRBJ1-2,.,TGTGCCAGCAGTTACGGGCGGCAGGTCTCTGGCTACACCTTC,CASSYGRQVSGYTF
TRBD1,TRBV12-5,TRBJ1-5,.,TGTGCTAGTGGGGTGACAGGGGCCAATCAGCCCCAGCATTTT,CASGVTGANQPQHF
.,TRBV9,TRBJ2-1,.,TGTGCCAGCAGCGTGGTGGGAACCCCCTCCTACAATGAGCAGTTCTTC,CASSVVGTPSYNEQFF
TRBD2,TRBV11-2,TRBJ2-1,.,TGTGCCAGCAGCTTCGCTACTAGCGGTGAGCAGTTCTTC,CASSFATSGEQFF
.,TRBV4-3,TRBJ1-5,.,TGCGCCAGCAGCCTTGGCAAGGGACCCAATCAGCCCCAGCATTTT,CASSLGKGPNQPQHF
.,TRBV9,TRBJ1-3,.,TGTGCCAGCAGCTTATTTCAGGGGGGAAACACCATATATTTT,CASSLFQGGNTIYF
TRBD1,TRBV6-5,TRBJ1-2,.,TGTGCCAGCAGTTACTCGCAACAGGGGGCAGGCTATGGCTACACCTTC,CASSYSQQGAGYGYTF
TRBD1,TRBV5-1,TRBJ2-7,.,TGCGCCAGCAGCTCCGGACAGGAGCCTTACGAGCAGTACTTC,CASSSGQEPYEQYF
.,TRBV11-2,TRBJ1-5,.,TGTGCCAGCAGCCGCGACTGGGAGCCCCAGCATTTT,CASSRDWEPQHF
.,TRBV19,TRBJ1-4,.,TGTGCCAGTAGTATAGCGCGACGGGCAACTAATGAAAAACTGTTTTTT,CASSIARRATNEKLFF
.,TRBV5-1,TRBJ1-6,.,TGCGCCAGCAGCTTGGCCTCGGGGGCAGGGGTCAATTCACCCCTCCACTTT,CASSLASGAGVNSPLHF
TRBD2,TRBV4-2,TRBJ2-3,.,TGTGCCAGCAGCCAAGTGGGCGGGGGGGCCTCAGATACGCAGTATTTT,CASSQVGGGASDTQYF
.,TRBV12-5,TRBJ2-5,.,TGTGCTAGTGGGCACGGGGCGGATGGAGCAGGAGAGACCCAGTACTTC,CASGHGADGAGETQYF
.,TRBV5-6,TRBJ1-1,.,TGTGCCAGCAGCTTGAGGGACGGCACTGAAGCTTTCTTT,CASSLRDGTEAFF
.,TRBV5-1,TRBJ1-3,.,TGCGCCAGCAGCTTGGCCCCGGGAGCTGGAAACACCATATATTTT,CASSLAPGAGNTIYF
TRBD1,TRBV5-1,TRBJ2-6,.,TGCGCCAGCAGCTTGGTTGGTACAGGGGGCTCTGGGGCCAACGTCCTGACTTTC,CASSLVGTGGSGANVLTF
.,TRBV11-2,TRBJ1-1,.,TGTGCCAGCAGCAAAGACAGCGTAAACACTGAAGCTTTCTTT,CASSKDSVNTEAFF
.,TRBV29-1,TRBJ1-4,.,TGCAGCGTTGGGGGGGAAGAAAAACTGTTTTTT,CSVGGEEKLFF
TRBD2,TRBV7-2,TRBJ2-1,.,TGTGCCAGCAGCTTCCCCCAGCGGGGGTTTAGCTCCTACAATGAGCAGTTCTTC,CASSFPQRGFSSYNEQFF
.,TRBV7-2,TRBJ2-2,.,TGTGCCAGCAGCGGCCAAGCCTGGGGCACCGGGGAGCTGTTTTTT,CASSGQAWGTGELFF
TRBD1,TRBV2,TRBJ1-2,.,TGTGCCAGCACCAGGGGACAGTCTAACTATGGCTACACCTTC,CASTRGQSNYGYTF
TRBD1,TRBV9,TRBJ1-2,.,TGTGCCAGCAGCGACGCGGACAGGGCCGATGGCTACACCTTC,CASSDADRADGYTF
.,TRBV5-1,TRBJ2-7,.,TGCGCCAGCCGCGGTGAAGTGGGCGAGCAGTACTTC,CASRGEVGEQYF
TRBD1,TRBV30,TRBJ1-4,.,TGTGCCTGGAGTGGCCGACAGGGAACTAATGAAAAACTGTTTTTT,CAWSGRQGTNEKLFF
.,TRBV10-1,TRBJ2-7,.,TGCGCCAGCGGGGACACAGCCTACGAGCAGTACTTC,CASGDTAYEQYF
.,TRBV15,TRBJ2-7,few,TGTGCCACCAGGGATGGTCCAGGGAGCATCTACGAGCAGTACTTC,CATRDGPGSIYEQYF
.,TRBV5-1,TRBJ2-5,.,TGCGCCAGCAGCTTTGCGGCCCCCCAAGAGACCCAGTACTTC,CASSFAAPQETQYF
.,TRBV7-3,TRBJ1-3,.,TGTGCCAGCAGCTTTCTCTTTTTGGGGCACTCTGGAAACACCATATATTTT,CASSFLFLGHSGNTIYF
TRBD2,TRBV5-1,TRBJ2-7,.,TGCGCCAGCAGCTTGGCCCTAGCGGGGTCTGGCGAGCAGTACTTC,CASSLALAGSGEQYF
TRBD1,TRBV9,TRBJ1-4,.,TGTGCCAGCGCCCGACAGGGGTCAACTAATGAAAAACTGTTTTTT,CASARQGSTNEKLFF
TRBD1,TRBV4-2,TRBJ1-2,.,TGTGCCAGCAGCCAAGATTACTCAGGGGGCAACTATGGCTACACCTTC,CASSQDYSGGNYGYTF
.,TRBV19,TRBJ1-1,.,TGTGCCAGTACCGATCGGGGGACCTATCTGAACACTGAAGCTTTCTTT,CASTDRGTYLNTEAFF
TRBD1,TRBV15,TRBJ1-4,.,TGTGCCACCAGCAGAGATCCGGACAGGGCCGAAAAACTGTTTTTT,CATSRDPDRAEKLFF
TRBD1,TRBV5-1,TRBJ2-7,.,TGCGCCAGCAGCGTGACCGGGACAGGGGTGGGCAACGAGCAGTACTTC,CASSVTGTGVGNEQYF
.,TRBV29-1,TRBJ2-5,.,TGCAGCGGATTTGAAGGGGAGACCCAGTACTTC,CSGFEGETQYF
TRBD2,TRBV6-1,TRBJ2-7,.,TGTGCCAGCAGTGAACCCGGACTAGCGGGGTCCTACGAGCAGTACTTC,CASSEPGLAGSYEQYF
.,TRBV5-4,TRBJ1-4,.,TGCGCCAGCAGAGGGACGGCAACTAATGAAAAACTGTTTTTT,CASRGTATNEKLFF
.,TRBV7-3,TRBJ2-1,.,TGTGCCAGCAGCTTAACACCCCTCGGGGGGCACAATGAGCAGTTCTTC,CASSLTPLGGHNEQFF
.,TRBV7-9,TRBJ1-2,.,TGTGCCAGCAGCTTAGGGGAAGTTGGTGGCTACACCTTC,CASSLGEVGGYTF
TRBD1,TRBV5-1,TRBJ1-4,.,TGCGCCAGCAGCTTGGAAGGGGGCTGGGGTGAAAAACTGTTTTTT,CASSLEGGWGEKLFF
TRBD1,TRBV18,TRBJ2-2,.,TGTGCCAGCTCACCACAACAGGGGGCGACCGGGGAGCTGTTTTTT,CASSPQQGATGELFF
TRBD2,TRBV7-3,TRBJ2-7,.,TGTGCCAGCAGCCCCATGGGACTAGCGGACTCCTACGAGCAGTACTTC,CASSPMGLADSYEQYF